Listed below are T cell receptor beta chains from one sample, sequenced in a study of T-cell reconstitution after alpha-beta-depleted transplantation in children. TCRdb itself ran the PCR reads through MiXCR, one entry per CDR3 protein. This sample has around 420,000 distinct CDR3 sequences, with around 15% found just once. Sequencing was performed on PBMCs, mostly from graft donor cells, taken 360 days after TCRalphabeta/CD19-depleted stem cell transplant. All receptors come from a boy under two years old who had a stem cell transplant for Wiskott-Aldrich syndrome, so the T cells may come from the graft donor. The CDR3 runs from the conserved cysteine through the conserved F or W. The D gene is left open where the match is weak. Expanded clones are given a class, and other clones once, few, many or no size at all.

J gene	clone size	D gene	V gene	CDR3 DNA	CDR3 protein
TRBJ2-7	few	.	TRBV6-2/TRBV6-3	TGTGCCAGCAGTTACCCCGGACTTATGGACTCCTACGAGCAGTACTTC	CASSYPGLMDSYEQYF
TRBJ2-1	.	TRBD2	TRBV12-3/TRBV12-4	TGTGCCAGCAGTTTCTCGGGGACTAGCGGGAGAAAGAATGAGCAGTTCTTC	CASSFSGTSGRKNEQFF
TRBJ2-5	.	TRBD1	TRBV4-1	TGCGCCAGCAGCCAGGGAAACCCAGGACAGGTTGCAGAGACCCAGTACTTC	CASSQGNPGQVAETQYF
TRBJ1-1	few	.	TRBV6-5	TGTGCCAGCAGTTACCCAGGGGAGAACACTGAAGCTTTCTTT	CASSYPGENTEAFF
TRBJ1-2	.	TRBD1	TRBV24-1	TGTGCCACTAGAACCGTCGGGACAGCTAACTATGGCTACACCTTC	CATRTVGTANYGYTF
TRBJ2-2	.	.	TRBV19	TGTGCCAGTAGTAGGCCAAGCCTCAACACCGGGGAGCTGTTTTTT	CASSRPSLNTGELFF
TRBJ2-7	.	.	TRBV5-1	TGCGCCAGCAGCTTGGTATCCCCCGACGAGCAGTACTTC	CASSLVSPDEQYF
TRBJ2-2	few	TRBD2	TRBV4-1	TGCGCCAGCAGCCAAGAAGCTAGCGGGCGGACCGGGGAGCTGTTTTTT	CASSQEASGRTGELFF
TRBJ2-7	.	TRBD2	TRBV5-5	TGTGCCATCAGCTTGCGGCTACTAGCGGATAGCTCCTACGAGCAGTACTTC	CAISLRLLADSSYEQYF
TRBJ2-1	.	TRBD2	TRBV10-3	TGTGCCATCAGTGGTGTAGCGGGAGGCTACAATGAGCAGTTCTTC	CAISGVAGGYNEQFF
TRBJ2-3	few	TRBD1	TRBV6-1	TGTGCCAGCAACAGGGGGGCGCTCACAGATACGCAGTATTTT	CASNRGALTDTQYF
TRBJ2-3	few	TRBD1	TRBV29-1	TGCAGCGTTGAAGATCCAGGGGGTATCACGCAGTATTTT	CSVEDPGGITQYF
TRBJ2-5	many	.	TRBV18	TGTGCCAGCTCACCGGGGGTTGAAGAGACCCAGTACTTC	CASSPGVEETQYF
TRBJ2-3	few	.	TRBV28	TGTGCCAGCAGTTTACGGGGGCAGCGCACAGATACGCAGTATTTT	CASSLRGQRTDTQYF
TRBJ2-1	few	TRBD2	TRBV14	TGTGCCAGCAGTGGACTAGCATCTACGAATGAGCAGTTCTTC	CASSGLASTNEQFF
TRBJ2-7	.	TRBD2	TRBV4-3	TGCGCCAGCAGCCGACGGACTAGCGGGAGGGCCGGCCACGAGCAGTACTTC	CASSRRTSGRAGHEQYF
TRBJ2-7	few	.	TRBV20-1	TGCAGTGCTAGCGGAGGCTTCGGGGAGCAGTACTTC	CSASGGFGEQYF
TRBJ2-5	.	TRBD2	TRBV2	TGTGCCAGCACCCTAAGCCCTAGCGGGAGGGCCCGCCAGGCCCAGTACTTC	CASTLSPSGRARQAQYF
TRBJ1-5	.	.	TRBV5-5	TGTGCCAGCAGCTTGAAGCAGGGTCCGTTAAGCAATCAGCCCCAGCATTTT	CASSLKQGPLSNQPQHF
TRBJ2-1	.	TRBD1	TRBV11-3	TGTGCCAGCAGCTTAGGCGGGACAGGGGGATACAATGAGCAGTTCTTC	CASSLGGTGGYNEQFF
TRBJ2-1	.	TRBD2	TRBV2	TGTGCCAGCTCGGGACTAGCGGGGGGTGGTGAGCAGTTCTTC	CASSGLAGGGEQFF
TRBJ2-1	few	TRBD2	TRBV19	TGTGCCAGTAGTATAAGGCGGGGGGGCCTCTACAATGAGCAGTTCTTC	CASSIRRGGLYNEQFF
TRBJ2-5	many	.	TRBV12-3/TRBV12-4	TGTGCCAGCAGTTTATTGCGGACCCAAGAGACCCAGTACTTC	CASSLLRTQETQYF
TRBJ2-1	.	TRBD2	TRBV6-5	TGTGCCAGCAGTTACGGTGCGGGAGGAGTTAATGAGCAGTTCTTC	CASSYGAGGVNEQFF
TRBJ2-3	.	.	TRBV11-2	TGTGCCACCTACTTCCAGGGGAATACGCAGTATTTT	CATYFQGNTQYF
TRBJ2-7	few	.	TRBV20-1	TGCAGTGCTTTCTCTAGGGAGCAGGGTAGCGAGCAGTACTTC	CSAFSREQGSEQYF
TRBJ1-6	few	.	TRBV7-6	TGTGCCAGCAGCTCCGGGCCAGCCAGGGATTCACCCCTCCACTTT	CASSSGPARDSPLHF
TRBJ2-7	.	.	TRBV4-3	TGCGCCAGCAGCCTTTTTCAACAGGCCTACGAGCAGTACTTC	CASSLFQQAYEQYF
TRBJ2-3	.	.	TRBV24-1	TGTGCCACCAGTGAGACAGGCCAAGATACGCAGTATTTT	CATSETGQDTQYF
TRBJ1-2	.	.	TRBV7-9	TGTGCCAGCAGCCGGGCCAGGGATTCGGGTTCGGATGGCTACACCTTC	CASSRARDSGSDGYTF
TRBJ2-5	.	.	TRBV28	TGTGCCAGCAGTTTCCCAGGAAGGTGGGAGACCCAGTACTTC	CASSFPGRWETQYF
TRBJ2-3	.	.	TRBV5-6	TGTGCCAGCAGCTTGGATTCGCTAGCCTACAGCACAGATACGCAGTATTTT	CASSLDSLAYSTDTQYF
TRBJ1-4	few	.	TRBV3-1	TGTGCCAGCAGCCAAGTCCATTTTAATGAAAAACTGTTTTTT	CASSQVHFNEKLFF
TRBJ2-7	few	.	TRBV6-1	TGTGCCAGCCCCGGGGCTTCCTACGAGCAGTACTTC	CASPGASYEQYF
TRBJ1-2	.	.	TRBV11-2	TGTGCCAGCAGCTCCTGGTCCTACCCCTATGGCTACACCTTC	CASSSWSYPYGYTF
TRBJ2-1	few	.	TRBV11-1	TGTGCCAGCAGCCTTAATCGGGTGGCAGAGCAGTTCTTC	CASSLNRVAEQFF
TRBJ2-7	few	.	TRBV14	TGTGCCAGCAGCCAAGAGCCGAACCGACTGGGGAGGTACGAGCAGTACTTC	CASSQEPNRLGRYEQYF
TRBJ2-1	.	.	TRBV20-1	TGCAGTGCTAGGAGGTTCGGAGGGGGCTCCTACAATGAGCAGTTCTTC	CSARRFGGGSYNEQFF
TRBJ2-3	.	TRBD1	TRBV7-9	TGTGCCAGCAGCCTCCCGACAGGGCTTCACACAGATACGCAGTATTTT	CASSLPTGLHTDTQYF
TRBJ2-1	.	TRBD1	TRBV6-5	TGTGCCAGCAGTTACACGGGGACAGGGGGTTACAATGAGCAGTTCTTC	CASSYTGTGGYNEQFF
TRBJ2-4	.	.	TRBV5-1	TGCGCCAGCAGCTTAGAAGGGTTGAGGTATAAAAACATTCAGTACTTC	CASSLEGLRYKNIQYF
TRBJ2-5	.	.	TRBV18	TGTGCCAGCTCACCACGTTCCCTTGAGACCCAGTACTTC	CASSPRSLETQYF
TRBJ2-1	few	.	TRBV12-3/TRBV12-4	TGTGCCAGCAGTTTGAGAGTGGGCTCCTCCTACAATGAGCAGTTCTTC	CASSLRVGSSYNEQFF
TRBJ2-5	few	TRBD1	TRBV24-1	TGTGCCACCAGCAGGGGGTCGCAAGAGACCCAGTACTTC	CATSRGSQETQYF
TRBJ2-3	few	.	TRBV20-1	TGCAGTGCTAGAGATCCATGGGGGGGCCTCACAGATACGCAGTATTTT	CSARDPWGGLTDTQYF
TRBJ2-7	.	TRBD1	TRBV28	TGTGCCAGCAGTTTAGGCAGGGGGCCTAAGGAGTACTTC	CASSLGRGPKEYF
TRBJ1-4	.	TRBD1	TRBV12-3/TRBV12-4	TGTGCCAGCAGTCGGGACAGCCTTAATGAAAAACTGTTTTTT	CASSRDSLNEKLFF
TRBJ2-5	.	.	TRBV15	TGTGCCACCAGCAGAGACCCGGGAGTGAGAGAGACCCAGTACTTC	CATSRDPGVRETQYF
TRBJ2-5	few	.	TRBV7-2	TGTGCCAGCTCGAGGAAATTCCAAGAGACCCAGTACTTC	CASSRKFQETQYF
TRBJ2-5	many	TRBD1	TRBV29-1	TGCAGCGTTGAGGCTGCGACAGGGGCTTTCCAAGAGACCCAGTACTTC	CSVEAATGAFQETQYF
TRBJ2-3	.	.	TRBV4-3	TGCGCCAGCAGCCAAGAATTTTGGGGTTGGCTGACGCAGTATTTT	CASSQEFWGWLTQYF
TRBJ1-1	many	.	TRBV3-1	TGTGCCAGCAGCCCCAGGGAAAACACTGAAGCTTTCTTT	CASSPRENTEAFF
TRBJ2-4	.	.	TRBV6-2/TRBV6-3	TGTGCCAGCACCCCTTCTGGTAGCGGACCCAAAAACATTCAGTACTTC	CASTPSGSGPKNIQYF
TRBJ1-4	.	.	TRBV15	TGTGCCACCAGCAGAGATCGGAGGGGGACCACTAATGAAAAACTGTTTTTT	CATSRDRRGTTNEKLFF
TRBJ2-5	.	.	TRBV6-5	TGTGCCAGCAGTTACGGTGTAGGGTGGGAGACCCAGTACTTC	CASSYGVGWETQYF
TRBJ2-5	.	.	TRBV25-1	TGTGCCAGCAGTGAATTGCCGGGGTCGACCCAGTACTTC	CASSELPGSTQYF
TRBJ1-2	.	TRBD1	TRBV18	TGTGCCAGCTCAACTGGGACAGCTTATGGCTACACCTTC	CASSTGTAYGYTF